The clone carrying this T cell receptor beta chain occurred many times. What it binds is not known. Researchers took RNA transcripts and amplified the TCR beta CDR3 regions from them. The study used the HTBI primer set for a first-round RT-PCR of the TCR CDR3. TCRdb passed the multiplex PCR reads through MiXCR, listing each CDR3 protein once. This repertoire shows hundreds of thousands of distinct CDR3 sequences, about 15% found once; its top ten account for about 5.8%. Initially, at the first diagnosis of hyperthyroidism and before any ophthalmopathy symptoms, blood was sampled. The data were taken from a study of T cells in Graves' hyperthyroidism and ophthalmopathy. Study-wide results and limits: A model of 13 V-J pairs discriminated ophthalmopathy from stable hyperthyroidism.

The CDR3 spans 14 residues. Trimming stripped 0 bases from V and 1 base from J, with 9 bases between. Per the germline V gene, CDR1 is GTSNPN and CDR2 is SVGIG (reference sequence). The TCR sequence derives from a woman aged 25 to 39 with Graves' hyperthyroidism that later progressed to Graves' ophthalmopathy. This sequence joins TRBV30 and TRBJ1-1, with D unresolved. The sequencing sample was made of blood. The CDR3 sequence: CAWSVSGRNTEAFF. The CDR3 DNA reads TGTGCCTGGAGTGTATCCGGGCGGAACACTGAAGCTTTCTTT.